This T cell receptor (beta chain) was profiled in a study of technical replicates of blood from a handful of donors. The CDR3 consists of 13 residues. Trimming cost V 4 bases and J 0 bases, with 8 bases left between them. Per germline, CDR1 SGHNT and CDR2 YYREEE (reference sequence). Assay used: immunoSEQ multiplex PCR; TCRdb lists only in-frame clones, some missing. The sample yields about 72,000 clones, 92% seen once. Material: T cells isolated from PBMCs. This clonotype originated in a human donor in good health. The gene calls are TRBV5-4 and TRBJ2-7, with D maybe TRBD2 (6 bases). The CDR3 bases are TGTGCCAGCAGCCCCGGGGGCTCCTACGAGCAGTACTTC. It encodes CASSPGGSYEQYF.